The present entry profiles one TCR beta chain with its context. The antigen is unknown. Patients were ruled out by autoimmune disease history or systemic immunosuppression. Germline CDR1 is SGHTA and CDR2 is FQGNSA. Trimming cost V 5 bases and J 7 bases, with 14 bases left between them. CDR3 length equals 14 residues. These data are taken from a study of OX40 agonist ivuxolimab in advanced cancers. Study-level points and caveats: Specificity for antigen went undetermined in the expanded peripheral T cells. CD8+ T cells (on average) carried more expanded clones than CD4+ T cells. In the 0.1-3.0 mg/kg groups, partial responders showed among the lowest expansion.

TCRdb's copy holds only in-frame clones and misses some; the assay was immunoSEQ multiplex PCR. The repertoire holds 90,000 or so clones, approximately 87% seen once, with roughly 1.5% in the top ten. Sample: CD4+ or CD8+ T cells sorted from blood, taken in a trial of the OX40 agonist ivuxolimab. The receptor was isolated from an adult with an advanced solid tumor such as melanoma, head and neck, liver or kidney cancer. The chain recombines TRBV7-2 with TRBJ2-2; weak D call: TRBD1 (5 bases). Here the CDR3 reads CASSVPRALGELFF. CDR3 bases: TGTGCCAGCAGCGTCCCCAGGGCACTCGGGGAGCTGTTTTTT.